Presented here are 29 T cell receptor beta chains from one specimen sequenced in a study of blood T cell repertoires in COVID-19. Sequenced by immunoSEQ multiplex PCR; TCRdb stores in-frame clones only, minus some. The table includes under 200,000 clones, roughly 90% detected once. The specimen sequenced was PBMCs or T cells enriched from blood (not recorded which). The receptor set was obtained from a woman aged 45-65 years who had recovered from COVID-19.

This rearrangement joins TRBV6-2 or TRBV6-3 to TRBJ2-7, with 9 positions matching TRBD1. The trim removed 5 bases at V and 5 bases at J, leaving 1 base unmatched. The CDR3 totals 12 residues. Germline CDR1 MNHEY, CDR2 SVGEGT. The CDR3 DNA reads as TGTGCCAGCAGTGGACAGGGGAACGAGCAGTACTTC. This sequence encodes CASSGQGNEQYF.

The sample holds one count of this clone. V and J are TRBV30 and TRBJ1-4; D may be TRBD1 (5 bases). V dropped 5 bases and J dropped 1 base, with 20 bases sitting between them. The germline gives CDR1 GTSNPN, CDR2 SVGIG (reference sequence). The CDR3 is 17 residues long. This CDR3 is CAWGQGGLTRTNEKLFF. The CDR3 coding sequence is TGTGCCTGGGGGCAGGGTGGTCTGACACGAACTAATGAAAAACTGTTTTTT.

The CDR3 DNA follows: TGTGCCAGCAGCCCGAACCAGGGGAATAATTCACCCCTCCACTTT. It codes for CASSPNQGNNSPLHF. V usage is TRBV7-2 and J usage is TRBJ1-6; perhaps TRBD1 as D (6 bases). The CDR3 sequence is 15 residues long. V was trimmed by 5 bases and J by 5 bases, leaving 13 bases between them. CDR1 and CDR2 from the germline V gene are SGHTA and FQGNSA.

This clone was seen more than once but under ten times. The gene calls are TRBV5-1 and TRBJ2-2, with 10 bases identical to TRBD1. V shed 2 bases and J 6 bases; nucleotides not matched to a gene: 7. CDR1 is SGHRS, CDR2 YFSETQ, per germline. This CDR3 region has 16 residues. The CDR3: CASSFLPGQGSGELFF. DNA for the CDR3: TGCGCCAGCAGCTTTCTACCGGGACAGGGGTCCGGGGAGCTGTTTTTT. The full variable domain, its missing parts supplied by reference TRBV5-1 and TRBJ2-2, is KAGVTQTPRYLIKTRGQQVTLSCSPISGHRSVSWYQQTPGQGLQFLFEYFSETQRNKGNFPGRFSGRQFSNSRSEMNVSTLELGDSALYLCASSFLPGQGSGELFFGEGSRLTVL.

The J gene is TRBJ1-6, the V gene TRBV6-5, with D perhaps TRBD1 (6 bases). The germline CDR1 and CDR2 sequences are MNHEY and SVGAGI. V lost 0 bases, J lost 2 bases, and 8 bases lay in between. There are 16 residues in the CDR3. The CDR3 DNA is TGTGCCAGCAGTTACTCAGGACAGACCTATAATTCACCCCTCCACTTT. Translated: CASSYSGQTYNSPLHF.

This clone showed up just a few times. The rearrangement joins TRBV5-4 to TRBJ2-5; no clear D gene. Germline CDR1 SGHNT, CDR2 YYREEE (reference sequence). V gave up 4 bases and J gave up 5 bases, with 6 bases separating them. The CDR3 has 11 amino acids. CDR3 in amino acids: CASSLRETQYF. CDR3 in DNA: TGTGCCAGCAGCCTGAGGGAGACCCAGTACTTC.

The chain links TRBV25-1 to TRBJ1-1; tentative D call: TRBD1 (6 bases). This CDR3 is 11 amino acids long. Trimming took 3 bases from V and 8 from J, leaving 7 bases between them. Looked up from germline, CDR1 is MGHDK and CDR2 is SYGVNS. CDR3 protein: CASSDRGEAFF. The CDR3 region has the DNA TGTGCCAGCAGTGACAGGGGCGAAGCTTTCTTT.

The CDR3 DNA sequence: TGTGCCAGTAGAATCGACAGGGGATATGGCTACACCTTC. It specifies CASRIDRGYGYTF. The rearrangement links TRBV19 to TRBJ1-2; TRBD1 matches at 8 bases. Losses at the gene ends were 6 bases for V and 5 bases for J; bases not matched to a gene: 5. The CDR3 length is 13 residues. Germline V gene lookup returns CDR1 LNHDA and CDR2 SQIVND (reference sequence).

The rearrangement links TRBV6-2 or TRBV6-3 to TRBJ2-3, with D perhaps matching TRBD2 (5 bases). The CDR3 is 15 residues long. Trimming removed 5 bases from V and 2 bases from J, with 14 bases in between. Germline V gives CDR1 MNHEY, CDR2 SVGEGT. As DNA, the CDR3 is TGTGCCAGCAGTCCCAGCGGAGTACCCACAGATACGCAGTATTTT. Its protein product is CASSPSGVPTDTQYF.

A few counts support this clone. The V call is TRBV11-2, the J call TRBJ2-3; 7 bases fit TRBD2. The CDR3 contains 16 residues. V shed 7 bases, J shed 2 bases, and the junction held 12 bases outside the gene matches. Germline V gives CDR1 SGHAT, CDR2 FQNNGV. This CDR3 reads CASTSIKRGNTDTQYF. DNA for the CDR3: TGTGCCAGCACCTCAATAAAGCGGGGAAACACAGATACGCAGTATTTT. Drawing the rest from reference TRBV11-2 and TRBJ2-3, the complete variable domain is EAGVAQSPRYKIIEKRQSVAFWCNPISGHATLYWYQQILGQGPKLLIQFQNNGVVDDSQLPKDRFSAERLKGVDSTLKIQPAKLEDSAVYLCASTSIKRGNTDTQYFGPGTRLTVL.

The chain is built from TRBV18 and TRBJ1-1; maybe TRBD1 (5 bases). Between the trimmed V and J ends, which lost 3 bases and 1 base, there was a span of 12 bases. The CDR3 has 15 amino acids. Germline V gene sequence: CDR1 KGHSH, CDR2 LQKENI. CDR3 protein: CASSPSQVKNTEAFF. In nucleotides, the CDR3 is TGTGCCAGCTCACCTTCACAGGTGAAGAACACTGAAGCTTTCTTT.

The rearrangement uses TRBV25-1 and TRBJ2-7; D unclear. The CDR3 consists of 12 residues. Trimming pared 6 bases from V and 2 bases from J, leaving 8 bases between. Germline CDR1 MGHDK, CDR2 SYGVNS. The CDR3 DNA is TGTGCCAGCAGGCCAGGCCCCTACGAGCAGTACTTC. Translated: CASRPGPYEQYF.

This CDR3 reads CASSLQGQGRNTIYF. In DNA, the CDR3 is TGTGCCAGCAGCTTGCAGGGACAGGGAAGGAACACCATATATTTT. The V call is TRBV5-4, the J call TRBJ1-3; 9 nucleotides line up with TRBD1. CDR1 and CDR2 from the germline V gene are SGHNT and YYREEE (reference sequence). This CDR3 comprises 15 residues. V was clipped by 1 base and J by 7 bases; unmatched bases: 6.

The V and J genes are TRBV5-1 and TRBJ2-2; TRBD1 matches at 8 bases. The CDR3 runs 16 residues. The junction had 12 bases not matched to a gene; V was cut back by 4 bases and J by 7 bases. Germline values: CDR1 SGHRS, CDR2 YFSETQ. CDR3 in DNA: TGCGCCAGCAGCCCGGTCCGGCAGGGGGCCGACGGGGAGCTGTTTTTT. Its translation is CASSPVRQGADGELFF.

The rearrangement joins TRBV12-3 or TRBV12-4 to TRBJ1-1, with D perhaps matching TRBD1 (6 bases). Between the trimmed V and J ends, which lost 7 bases and 3 bases, there was a span of 12 bases. The CDR3 is 13 residues long. The chain's CDR3 is CASMRGGDTEAFF. The CDR3, as DNA: TGTGCCAGCATGAGGGGGGGGGACACTGAAGCTTTCTTT.

The rearrangement uses TRBV25-1 and TRBJ1-1; 10 bases match TRBD1. Trimming at V came to 6 bases and at J to 4 bases, leaving 5 bases not matched to a gene. The CDR3 extends over 14 amino acids. The germline V gene encodes CDR1 MGHDK and CDR2 SYGVNS. Written as DNA, the CDR3 is TGTGCCAGCAGGACAGGGGGCGCGGCCACTGAAGCTTTCTTT. Protein product: CASRTGGAATEAFF.

The chain links TRBV7-9 to TRBJ2-1; possibly TRBD2 for D (5 bases). Deletions cut 1 base from V and 2 bases from J, with 15 bases between. Germline V gene sequence: CDR1 SEHNR, CDR2 FQNEAQ (reference sequence). The CDR3 contains 17 residues. The CDR3 sequence is CASSLGGLDSPYNEQFF. CDR3 bases: TGTGCCAGCAGCTTAGGCGGCCTGGACTCCCCCTACAATGAGCAGTTCTTC.

This clone was seen a few times. The chain has TRBV27 and TRBJ2-7, with TRBD1 identical over 9 bases. Germline V CDR1 and CDR2: MNHEY, SMNVEV (reference sequence). Trimming at V came to 5 bases and at J to 6 bases, leaving 14 bases not matched to a gene. The CDR3 has 16 residues. The CDR3 nucleotides read TGTGCCAGCAGTAGCTCCTCCGGGACAGGGCGCTCCGAGCAGTACTTC. As protein: CASSSSSGTGRSEQYF.

This chain uses TRBV19 with TRBJ2-7; a weak D match, TRBD1 (6 bases). Germline CDR1 reads LNHDA; CDR2 reads SQIVND (reference sequence). V dropped 5 bases and J dropped 6 bases, with 17 bases sitting between them. CDR3 length equals 14 residues. The CDR3 reads CASSGLTGSGEQYF. CDR3 nucleotides: TGTGCCAGTAGTGGCTTGACAGGATCGGGCGAGCAGTACTTC.

The chain employs TRBV19 and TRBJ1-2; 7 bases fit TRBD1. Germline V gene lookup returns CDR1 LNHDA and CDR2 SQIVND (reference sequence). The CDR3 is 13 amino acids. The trim removed 6 bases at V and 8 bases at J, leaving 9 bases unmatched. The CDR3 protein is CASRIRGAYGYTF. The CDR3 DNA follows: TGTGCCAGTAGAATCAGGGGGGCTTACGGCTACACCTTC. The full variable domain, with the rest looked up from reference TRBV19 and TRBJ1-2, is DGGITQSPKYLFRKEGQNVTLSCEQNLNHDAMYWYRQDPGQGLRLIYYSQIVNDFQKGDIAEGYSVSREKKESFPLTVTSAQKNPTAFYLCASRIRGAYGYTFGSGTRLTVV.

The gene calls are TRBV6-5 and TRBJ1-3; the match to TRBD1 covers 7 bases. The CDR3 is 14 residues long. V was pared by 2 bases and J by 5 bases, with 3 bases of the junction left unmatched. Germline CDR1 MNHEY, CDR2 SVGAGI. This CDR3 reads CASSYDRDRNTIYF. The CDR3 coding sequence is TGTGCCAGCAGTTACGACAGGGATAGAAACACCATATATTTT.

V is TRBV5-1 and J is TRBJ2-1; 8 positions match TRBD2. CDR3 length: 15 residues. Germline CDR1 SGHRS, CDR2 YFSETQ. The V gene end was trimmed by 1 base and the J gene end by 4 bases; junction bases not matched to a gene: 4. The CDR3 DNA sequence: TGCGCCAGCAGCTTGCCGCTAGCGGGTTACAATGAGCAGTTCTTC. Its protein is CASSLPLAGYNEQFF.

V and J are TRBV15 and TRBJ1-5; a possible D gene is TRBD1 (6 bases). The CDR3 length is 16 residues. CDR1 is LNHNV, CDR2 YYDKDF, per germline (reference sequence). V lost 0 bases and J lost 6, with 15 bases in between. The CDR3 here is CATSRDRGGGGQPQHF. DNA for the CDR3: TGTGCCACCAGCAGAGATCGTGGAGGGGGGGGTCAGCCCCAGCATTTT.

The rearrangement uses TRBV11-2 and TRBJ1-3; possibly TRBD1 for D (6 bases). Trimming took off 6 bases at V and 8 bases at J, with 8 bases between the two ends. The CDR3 length is 11 residues. Germline CDR1 is SGHAT and CDR2 is FQNNGV. CDR3 bases: TGTGCCAGCAGACGACAGGACACCATATATTTT. Amino acid sequence: CASRRQDTIYF.

The chain employs TRBV7-9 and TRBJ1-4; a possible D gene is TRBD1 (5 bases). Trimming stripped 5 bases from V and 6 bases from J, with 10 bases between. There are 13 residues in the CDR3. Germline CDR1 reads SEHNR; CDR2 reads FQNEAQ (reference sequence). CDR3 residues: CASSLRDYEKLFF. As DNA, the CDR3 is TGTGCCAGCAGCCTCAGGGACTATGAAAAACTGTTTTTT.

V and J are TRBV9 and TRBJ2-3; TRBD1 aligns across 11 bases. Germline V lookup: CDR1 SGDLS, CDR2 YYNGEE. J gave up 3 bases and V 0 bases, and 9 bases lay outside the gene matches. This CDR3 spans 18 amino acids. The CDR3 is CASSVAGQGAFRTDTQYF. The CDR3 DNA reads TGTGCCAGCAGCGTAGCAGGACAGGGGGCTTTTCGTACAGATACGCAGTATTTT.

This clone is a singleton in its sample. In DNA form, the CDR3 reads TGTGCCAGCAGTTACAGTCGGCCTCCGGGAGAGCAGTACTTC. It translates to CASSYSRPPGEQYF. The chain carries TRBV6-5 and TRBJ2-7; possibly TRBD2 for D (5 bases). With 2 bases removed from V and 7 bases from J, the gap between germline ends came to 15 bases. The germline V gene has CDR1 MNHEY and CDR2 SVGAGI. CDR3 size: 14 residues.

The V gene is TRBV5-1, the J gene TRBJ1-2; D is perhaps TRBD1 (5 bases). V shed 4 bases and J shed 0 bases, with 13 bases lying between them. There are 15 residues in the CDR3. Germline V gene sequence: CDR1 SGHRS, CDR2 YFSETQ. CDR3 coding DNA: TGCGCCAGCAGCCCCGGTGGACACGCTAACTATGGCTACACCTTC. Protein sequence: CASSPGGHANYGYTF.

The genes are TRBV3-1 (or the pseudogene TRBV3-2) and TRBJ2-7; D might be TRBD1 (6 bases). The V gene's germline CDR1 is LGHDT and CDR2 YNNKEL (reference sequence). The CDR3 has 17 amino acids. The V end lost 0 bases, the J end lost 1 base, and 16 bases lay between the germline ends. CDR3 region: CASSQDEDRHESYEQYF. The DNA for the CDR3 is TGTGCCAGCAGCCAAGATGAAGACAGGCATGAGTCCTACGAGCAGTACTTC.